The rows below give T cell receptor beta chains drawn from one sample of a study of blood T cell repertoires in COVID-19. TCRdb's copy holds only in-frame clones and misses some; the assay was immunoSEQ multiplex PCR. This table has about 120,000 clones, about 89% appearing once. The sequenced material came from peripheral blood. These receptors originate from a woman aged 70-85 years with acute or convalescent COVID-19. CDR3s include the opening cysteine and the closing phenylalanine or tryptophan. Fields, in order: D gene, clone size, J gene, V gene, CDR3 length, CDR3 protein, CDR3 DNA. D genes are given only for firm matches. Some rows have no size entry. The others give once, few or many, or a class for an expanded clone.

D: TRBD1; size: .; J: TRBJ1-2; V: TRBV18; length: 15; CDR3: CASSPGQGERYGYTF; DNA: TGTGCCAGCTCACCCGGACAGGGAGAACGCTATGGCTACACCTTC
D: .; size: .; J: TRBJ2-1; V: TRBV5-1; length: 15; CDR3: CASSLDTESINEQFF; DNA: TGCGCCAGCAGCTTGGACACGGAGTCGATCAATGAGCAGTTCTTC
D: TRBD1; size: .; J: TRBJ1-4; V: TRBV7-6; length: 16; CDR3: CASSAGTGVTNEKLFF; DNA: TGTGCCAGCAGCGCCGGGACAGGGGTAACTAATGAAAAACTGTTTTTT
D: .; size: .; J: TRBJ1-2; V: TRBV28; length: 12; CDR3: CASSSLNYGYTF; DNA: TGTGCCAGCAGTTCTCTTAACTATGGCTACACCTTC
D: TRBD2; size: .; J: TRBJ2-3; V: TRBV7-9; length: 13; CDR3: CASSLDRAGGRYF; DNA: TGTGCCAGCAGCTTAGATCGGGCGGGGGGGCGGTATTTT
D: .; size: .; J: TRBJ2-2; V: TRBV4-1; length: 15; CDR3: CASSQEDGNTGELFF; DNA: TGCGCCAGCAGCCAGGAGGACGGAAACACCGGGGAGCTGTTTTTT
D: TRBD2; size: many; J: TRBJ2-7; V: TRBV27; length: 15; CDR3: CASSAQGLVGNEQYF; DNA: TGTGCCAGCAGTGCCCAGGGACTAGTTGGCAACGAGCAGTACTTC
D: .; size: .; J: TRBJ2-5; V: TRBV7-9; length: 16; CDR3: CASSLNHLARGETQYF; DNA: TGTGCCAGCAGCCTCAACCACCTAGCGAGAGGAGAGACCCAGTACTTC
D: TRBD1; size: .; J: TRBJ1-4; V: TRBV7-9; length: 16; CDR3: CASSSQGQGGTEKLFF; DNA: TGTGCCAGCAGCTCACAAGGACAGGGGGGAACGGAAAAACTGTTTTTT
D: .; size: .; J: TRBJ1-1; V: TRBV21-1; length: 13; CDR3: CASPRGERTEAFF; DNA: TGTGCCAGCCCCCGGGGGGAGCGCACTGAAGCTTTCTTT
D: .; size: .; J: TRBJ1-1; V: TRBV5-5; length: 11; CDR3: CASSRDTEAFF; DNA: TGTGCCAGCAGCCGGGACACTGAAGCTTTCTTT
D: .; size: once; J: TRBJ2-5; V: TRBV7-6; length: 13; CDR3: CASSPMFRETQYF; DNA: TGTGCCAGCAGCCCAATGTTTAGAGAGACCCAGTACTTC
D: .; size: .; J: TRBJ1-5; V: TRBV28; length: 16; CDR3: CASSLDGGSDNQPQHF; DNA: TGTGCCAGCAGTTTAGACGGTGGCAGCGACAATCAGCCCCAGCATTTT
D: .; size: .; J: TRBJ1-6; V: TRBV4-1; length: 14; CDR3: CASSQPLTNSPLHF; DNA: TGCGCCAGCAGCCAACCACTAACGAATTCACCCCTCCACTTT
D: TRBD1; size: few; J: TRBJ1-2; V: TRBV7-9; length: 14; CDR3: CASSHTDRGPGYTF; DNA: TGTGCCAGCAGCCACACGGACAGGGGGCCTGGCTACACCTTC
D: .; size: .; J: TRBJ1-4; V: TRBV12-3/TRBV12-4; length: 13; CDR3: CASLLQVGEKLFF; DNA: TGTGCCAGCCTCCTACAGGTTGGCGAAAAACTGTTTTTT
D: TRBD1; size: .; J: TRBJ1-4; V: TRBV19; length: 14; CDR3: CASSTWTGNEKLFF; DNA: TGTGCCAGTAGTACCTGGACAGGGAACGAAAAACTGTTTTTT
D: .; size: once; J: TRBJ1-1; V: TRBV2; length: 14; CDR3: CASKFGEGNTEAFF; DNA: TGTGCCAGCAAATTCGGGGAAGGTAACACTGAAGCTTTCTTT
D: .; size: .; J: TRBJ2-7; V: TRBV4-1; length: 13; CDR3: CASSQVGDYEQYF; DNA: TGCGCCAGCAGCCAAGTGGGAGACTACGAGCAGTACTTC
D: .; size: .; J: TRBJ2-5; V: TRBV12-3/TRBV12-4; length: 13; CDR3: CASSLEGSETQYF; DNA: TGTGCCAGCAGTTTGGAGGGGTCCGAGACCCAGTACTTC